This TCR beta chain was captured by sequencing in a study of control samples from healthy donors and cancer patients. V shed 3 bases and J shed 3 bases, with 17 bases lying between them. There are 16 residues in the CDR3. Per germline, CDR1 LGHDT and CDR2 YNNKEL (reference sequence). Clones were read by immunoSEQ multiplex PCR, and TCRdb kept only the in-frame ones, dropping some. The table lists fewer than 200,000 clones, 90% of them singletons. V and J are TRBV3-1 (or the pseudogene TRBV3-2) and TRBJ1-2; unclear D gene. The specimen sequenced was blood. The origin of this receptor is a woman aged 50 to 65 in good health. The CDR3 bases are TGTGCCAGCAGCCATCTTGCCCATCCAGTTCACTATGGCTACACCTTC. Its translation is CASSHLAHPVHYGYTF.